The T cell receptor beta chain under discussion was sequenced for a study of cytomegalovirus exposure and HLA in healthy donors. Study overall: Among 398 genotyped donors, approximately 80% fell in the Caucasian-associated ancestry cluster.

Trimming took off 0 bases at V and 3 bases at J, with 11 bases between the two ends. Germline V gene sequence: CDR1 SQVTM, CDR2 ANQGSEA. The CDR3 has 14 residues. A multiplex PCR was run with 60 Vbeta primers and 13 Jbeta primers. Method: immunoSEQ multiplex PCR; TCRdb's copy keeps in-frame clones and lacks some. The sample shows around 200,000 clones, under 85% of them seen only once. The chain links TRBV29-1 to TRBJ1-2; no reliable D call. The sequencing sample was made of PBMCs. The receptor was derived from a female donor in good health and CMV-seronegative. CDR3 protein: CSVEDQVWDYGYTF. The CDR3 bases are TGCAGCGTTGAAGATCAGGTGTGGGACTATGGCTACACCTTC.